These T cell receptor beta chains were read from a single sample in a study of CD8+ T cells in alopecia areata. Assay used: immunoSEQ multiplex PCR; TCRdb lists only in-frame clones, some missing. Of some 200,000 clones detected, roughly three fifths appear once; the ten largest clones hold 3.3%. The material sequenced was CD4+ T cells sorted from blood, taken at week 4, from a patient treated with tofacitinib. All receptors derive from a human donor with alopecia areata. CDR3s include the opening cysteine and the closing phenylalanine or tryptophan. D genes are given only for firm matches. The size of a clone is reported for some rows only, either as once, few or many, or as a class for expanded clones.

TRBV5-1	.	.	TRBJ2-1	CASSISYEQFF	TGCGCCAGCAGCATTAGCTATGAGCAGTTCTTC
TRBV28	TRBD1	.	TRBJ2-7	CASRPSGTGIYEQYF	TGTGCCAGCAGACCTTCCGGGACAGGGATATACGAGCAGTACTTC
TRBV14	.	few	TRBJ1-4	CASSQVSQAFNEKLFF	TGTGCCAGCAGCCAAGTATCGCAGGCCTTTAATGAAAAACTGTTTTTT
TRBV30	.	few	TRBJ2-1	CACRVRSYNEQFF	TGTGCCTGCAGGGTTCGCTCCTACAATGAGCAGTTCTTC
TRBV27	TRBD2	.	TRBJ2-5	CASSWRASGEETQYF	TGTGCCAGCAGCTGGCGGGCTAGCGGAGAAGAGACCCAGTACTTC
TRBV27	TRBD1	.	TRBJ1-2	CASSLGGQAYGYTF	TGTGCCAGCAGTTTAGGTGGACAGGCATATGGCTACACCTTC
TRBV5-1	.	few	TRBJ1-1	CASSQLGGVTEAFF	TGCGCCAGCAGCCAACTCGGGGGGGTCACTGAAGCTTTCTTT
TRBV4-1	.	.	TRBJ2-1	CASSQERGMYNEQFF	TGCGCCAGCAGCCAAGAGCGGGGTATGTACAATGAGCAGTTCTTC
TRBV27	.	few	TRBJ2-1	CASSWRTQAQDEQFF	TGTGCCAGCAGTTGGAGGACCCAGGCTCAAGATGAGCAGTTCTTC
TRBV5-6	.	once	TRBJ2-5	CASSLVPQETQYF	TGTGCCAGCAGCTTGGTCCCCCAAGAGACCCAGTACTTC
TRBV28	.	few	TRBJ2-1	CASSLSYNEQFF	TGTGCCAGCAGTTTATCGTACAATGAGCAGTTCTTC
TRBV29-1	TRBD1	.	TRBJ2-7	CSVAPGQGRYEQYF	TGCAGCGTTGCCCCGGGACAGGGCCGCTACGAGCAGTACTTC
TRBV7-2	.	.	TRBJ2-5	CASSFRPGETQYF	TGTGCCAGCAGCTTTCGCCCGGGGGAGACCCAGTACTTC
TRBV29-1	.	.	TRBJ2-7	CSVEDPGLRGSYEQYF	TGCAGCGTTGAAGACCCCGGTTTGCGGGGTAGCTACGAGCAGTACTTC
TRBV29-1	.	.	TRBJ2-2	CSVTRGHPGELFF	TGCAGCGTGACCCGAGGCCATCCCGGGGAGCTGTTTTTT
TRBV4-2	.	.	TRBJ1-1	CASSQEGTGTNTEAFF	TGTGCCAGCAGCCAAGAAGGAACAGGGACGAACACTGAAGCTTTCTTT
TRBV27	.	once	TRBJ2-7	CASSLNSGREQYF	TGTGCCAGCAGTTTGAATTCGGGACGCGAGCAGTACTTC
TRBV11-1	.	few	TRBJ2-1	CASSFAYNEQFF	TGTGCCAGCAGCTTCGCTTACAATGAGCAGTTCTTC
TRBV4-3	.	.	TRBJ1-2	CASSQEFSYKGYGYTF	TGCGCCAGCAGCCAAGAATTCAGTTACAAGGGCTATGGCTACACCTTC
TRBV29-1	TRBD1	few	TRBJ2-1	CSVAQGADNEQFF	TGCAGCGTTGCTCAGGGGGCGGACAATGAGCAGTTCTTC
TRBV7-9	TRBD1	.	TRBJ1-2	CASSRGGLVYGYTF	TGTGCCAGCAGCCGAGGGGGCCTGGTCTATGGCTACACCTTC
TRBV2	TRBD1	few	TRBJ2-3	CASSETLTGGRSTDTQYF	TGTGCCAGCAGTGAAACTTTAACAGGGGGCCGAAGCACAGATACGCAGTATTTT
TRBV30	.	.	TRBJ2-1	CAWRRGRTSRHYNEQFF	TGTGCCTGGAGACGGGGACGGACCAGCCGCCACTACAATGAGCAGTTCTTC
TRBV28	TRBD1	.	TRBJ1-2	CASSPYYRGTGGYTF	TGTGCCAGCAGTCCCTATTACAGGGGAACGGGGGGCTACACCTTC
TRBV2	TRBD1	.	TRBJ1-5	CASSDIPLRTGDQPQHF	TGTGCCAGCAGTGATATCCCGCTTCGGACAGGGGATCAGCCCCAGCATTTT
TRBV29-1	.	few	TRBJ2-1	CSVEGGPPRSFF	TGCAGCGTTGAAGGAGGACCACCCCGGTCGTTCTTC
TRBV14	TRBD1	.	TRBJ1-6	CASSPLRTGGSPLHF	TGTGCCAGCAGCCCGCTACGGACAGGGGGCTCACCCCTCCACTTT
TRBV29-1	.	.	TRBJ2-5	CSVGASQETQYF	TGCAGCGTTGGGGCGTCCCAAGAGACCCAGTACTTC
TRBV5-6	.	.	TRBJ1-2	CASSSPGTYGYTF	TGTGCCAGCAGCTCCCCCGGGACCTATGGCTACACCTTC
TRBV6-1	.	.	TRBJ1-5	CASQDTGKSNQPQHF	TGTGCCAGCCAGGACACAGGGAAGAGCAATCAGCCCCAGCATTTT
TRBV7-9	.	.	TRBJ2-1	CASSSQTGSESYNEQFF	TGTGCCAGCAGCTCCCAGACAGGCTCTGAGTCCTACAATGAGCAGTTCTTC
TRBV29-1	.	.	TRBJ2-3	CSLQRRGRDTQYF	TGCAGCTTACAAAGGAGGGGCAGGGATACGCAGTATTTT
TRBV7-9	.	.	TRBJ2-7	CASSFLDRGNEQYF	TGTGCCAGCAGCTTCCTCGACAGAGGGAACGAGCAGTACTTC